The 25 T cell receptor beta chains in this list originate from one sample, sequenced in a study of T cell responses to AZD1222 COVID-19 vaccine. Data came from immunoSEQ multiplex PCR; TCRdb stores just in-frame clones and leaves some out. The table lists around 150,000 clones, 94% of them singletons. The starting material was peripheral blood, obtained on day 0 of AZD1222 vaccination. The receptors originated from an adult in good health.

This clone came up a few times. The CDR3 loop reads CASRPQGLGYGYTF. For the CDR3, the DNA is TGTGCCAGCAGACCTCAGGGACTTGGCTATGGCTACACCTTC. This sequence joins TRBV27 and TRBJ1-2; perhaps TRBD1 as D (5 bases). V lost 6 bases and J lost 4, with 15 bases in between. Germline loops: CDR1 MNHEY, CDR2 SMNVEV (reference sequence). CDR3 length: 14 amino acids.

This chain links TRBV11-2 with TRBJ2-2; D possibly corresponds to TRBD1 (5 bases). The CDR3 has 15 residues. The V and J ends lost 5 bases and 5 bases respectively, with 15 bases between them. The germline CDR1 and CDR2 sequences are SGHAT and FQNNGV. The CDR3 nucleotides read TGTGCCAGCAGCCCCATCCAGGGTTCAACCGGGGAGCTGTTTTTT. It yields the protein CASSPIQGSTGELFF. Drawing the rest from reference TRBV11-2 and TRBJ2-2, the complete variable domain is EAGVAQSPRYKIIEKRQSVAFWCNPISGHATLYWYQQILGQGPKLLIQFQNNGVVDDSQLPKDRFSAERLKGVDSTLKIQPAKLEDSAVYLCASSPIQGSTGELFFGEGSRLTVL.

This clone showed up just a few times. V and J are TRBV27 and TRBJ2-5; 7 nucleotides match TRBD1. Germline V gene lookup returns CDR1 MNHEY and CDR2 SMNVEV (reference sequence). The CDR3 contains 13 residues. The J segment lost 2 bases and the V segment lost 5 bases, leaving 2 bases of the junction unmatched. CDR3 protein: CASSEDRQETQYF. CDR3 DNA: TGTGCCAGCAGTGAGGACAGGCAAGAGACCCAGTACTTC.

The chain combines TRBV7-9 with TRBJ2-3; tentatively, D is TRBD2 (6 bases). Trimming left V 6 bases short and J 2 bases short, with 21 bases between. Germline values: CDR1 SEHNR, CDR2 FQNEAQ (reference sequence). The CDR3 extends over 17 amino acids. The CDR3 DNA follows: TGTGCCAGCAGAGAGGGAAAAGCGGGTTCATCCACAGATACGCAGTATTTT. This encodes CASREGKAGSSTDTQYF.

The rearrangement uses TRBV5-5 and TRBJ1-5; 10 bases map to TRBD1. CDR1 is SGHKS and CDR2 is YYEKEE in the germline V gene (reference sequence). The trim removed 3 bases at V and 6 bases at J, leaving 3 bases unmatched. The CDR3 covers 14 residues. The CDR3 loop is CASSSGQGGQPQHF. As DNA, the CDR3 is TGTGCCAGCAGCTCAGGACAGGGGGGTCAGCCCCAGCATTTT.

The chain joins TRBV5-1 to TRBJ2-2, with TRBD2 matching 7 bases. Germline V gene lookup returns CDR1 SGHRS and CDR2 YFSETQ. Trimming at V came to 1 base and at J to 6 bases, leaving 6 bases not matched to a gene. The CDR3 is 15 amino acids. Written as DNA, the CDR3 is TGCGCCAGCAGCTTGACTAGCGTGGTTGCCGGGGAGCTGTTTTTT. Its protein product is CASSLTSVVAGELFF.

This chain joins TRBV29-1 and TRBJ1-1; 9 bases line up with TRBD1. Trimming cost V 6 bases and J 0 bases; bases outside gene matches: 5. The CDR3 loop spans 14 amino acids. Looked up from germline, CDR1 is SQVTM and CDR2 is ANQGSEA. DNA of the CDR3: TGCAGCGTAAAAGGACAGGGGCTGAACACTGAAGCTTTCTTT. Residues: CSVKGQGLNTEAFF.

The CDR3 sequence is CASSHPSGVSNQPQHF. The CDR3 DNA sequence: TGTGCCAGCAGCCATCCTTCAGGGGTTAGCAATCAGCCCCAGCATTTT. V and J are TRBV3-1 (or the pseudogene TRBV3-2) and TRBJ1-5; tentative D call: TRBD1 (6 bases). V dropped 3 bases and J dropped 0 bases, with 12 bases sitting between them. The CDR3 sequence is 16 residues long. Germline V gene sequence: CDR1 LGHDT, CDR2 YNNKEL (reference sequence).

This clone has only one observation. J is TRBJ2-7 and V is TRBV28; D unresolved. The CDR3 loop spans 12 amino acids. Trimming shortened V by 3 bases and J by 3 bases, and 6 bases separated the two germline ends. CDR1 and CDR2 from the germline V gene are MDHEN and SYDVKM. CDR3 region: CASSFWGYEQYF. CDR3 nucleotide sequence: TGTGCCAGCAGTTTTTGGGGCTACGAGCAGTACTTC.

The chain is built from TRBV10-1 and TRBJ1-1; D gene uncertain. V lost 2 bases to trimming and J lost 0 bases, with 13 bases between them. CDR1 is WNHNN and CDR2 is SYGVQD in the germline V gene (reference sequence). There are 16 residues in the CDR3. The CDR3 bases are TGCGCCAGCAGTGAGGGACCCAGGCAGATGAACACTGAAGCTTTCTTT. Translation gives CASSEGPRQMNTEAFF.

The chain uses TRBV12-3 or TRBV12-4 and TRBJ2-4; D unclear. CDR3 length: 13 residues. Trimming removed 6 bases at V and 7 bases at J, with 13 bases between. CDR3 bases: TGTGCCAGCAGCTCACGGCTTGGGAACATTCAGTACTTC. Translation gives CASSSRLGNIQYF.

This clone has more than one count but fewer than ten. The V and J genes are TRBV7-9 and TRBJ2-3, with D possibly matching TRBD1 (6 bases). Trimming stripped 6 bases from V and 0 bases from J, with 16 bases between. The CDR3 has 16 amino acids. Germline CDR1 and CDR2: SEHNR and FQNEAQ (reference sequence). As DNA, the CDR3 is TGTGCCAGCAGTTTGGGACACCAGCTAAGCACAGATACGCAGTATTTT. It translates to CASSLGHQLSTDTQYF. Complete variable domain (other parts from reference TRBV7-9 and TRBJ2-3): DTGVSQNPRHKITKRGQNVTFRCDPISEHNRLYWYRQTLGQGPEFLTYFQNEAQLEKSRLLSDRFSAERPKGSFSTLEIQRTEQGDSAMYLCASSLGHQLSTDTQYFGPGTRLTVL.

V gene TRBV28 combines with J gene TRBJ2-1, with 14 nucleotides matching TRBD2. The CDR3 has 20 amino acids. CDR1 MDHEN and CDR2 SYDVKM come from the germline V gene. V dropped 6 bases and J dropped 5; count of bases not matched to a gene: 18. The CDR3 DNA is TGTGCCAGCAGACCGATGGTCCAGGGACTAGCGGGAGCGCCCCACAATGAGCAGTTCTTC. Protein sequence: CASRPMVQGLAGAPHNEQFF.

The V call is TRBV10-1, the J call TRBJ2-2; D is ambiguous. CDR1 is WNHNN, CDR2 SYGVQD, per germline (reference sequence). V gave up 10 bases and J gave up 4 bases, with 10 bases separating them. The CDR3 is 12 residues long. The CDR3 spells CATKTSTGELFF. The CDR3 nucleotides read TGCGCCACCAAGACCAGCACCGGGGAGCTGTTTTTT.

V gene TRBV5-4 combines with J gene TRBJ1-6; D is unresolved. Trimming removed 4 bases at V and 0 bases at J, with 8 bases between. CDR1 is SGHNT and CDR2 is YYREEE in the germline V gene (reference sequence). The CDR3 length is 15 residues. The CDR3 region is CASSGGSSYNSPLHF. The CDR3 nucleotides read TGTGCCAGCAGCGGAGGCAGCTCCTATAATTCACCCCTCCACTTT.

The chain uses TRBV28 and TRBJ1-2; no definite D call. In germline, CDR1 is MDHEN, CDR2 SYDVKM. The CDR3 consists of 14 residues. Trimming cost V 6 bases and J 7 bases, with 18 bases left between them. The CDR3 here is CASRSPQTHGGYTF. CDR3 coding DNA: TGTGCCAGCAGATCTCCCCAGACTCATGGTGGCTACACCTTC.

The chain combines TRBV5-8 with TRBJ2-5; 9 nucleotides align to TRBD2. The CDR3 is made up of 16 amino acids. Germline V gives CDR1 SGHTS, CDR2 YDEGEE. The ends lost 4 bases at V and 2 bases at J; junction bases unmatched: 9. CDR3 in DNA: TGTGCCAGCAGCAGCGGGACTAGCCCGACTCAAGAGACCCAGTACTTC. Amino acid sequence: CASSSGTSPTQETQYF. Variable domain in full (rest from reference TRBV5-8 and TRBJ2-5): EAGVTQSPTHLIKTRGQQATLRCSPISGHTSVYWYQQALGLGLQFLLWYDEGEERNRGNFPPRFSGRQFPNYSSELNVNALELEDSALYLCASSSGTSPTQETQYFGPGTRLLVL.

The chain joins TRBV5-1 to TRBJ1-6; no firm D call. Germline assignment: CDR1 SGHRS and CDR2 YFSETQ. The CDR3 totals 14 residues. V gave up 4 bases and J gave up 8 bases, with 13 bases separating them. The DNA of the CDR3 is TGCGCCAGCAGCAACACAGCTGACTATTCACCCCTCCACTTT. As protein: CASSNTADYSPLHF.

J is TRBJ1-1 and V is TRBV7-9; the D gene is possibly TRBD1 (5 bases). Trimming took off 2 bases at V and 4 bases at J, with 11 bases between the two ends. The CDR3 has 14 residues. Per the germline V gene, CDR1 is SEHNR and CDR2 is FQNEAQ (reference sequence). The CDR3 bases are TGTGCCAGCAGCTTAAGGTCCGGGGGCACTGAAGCTTTCTTT. Amino acid sequence: CASSLRSGGTEAFF.

The rearrangement links TRBV27 to TRBJ1-1, with a weak D call TRBD1 (6 bases). V was pared by 3 bases and J by 5 bases, with 10 bases between. The CDR3 length is 13 residues. Germline assignment: CDR1 MNHEY and CDR2 SMNVEV (reference sequence). CDR3 bases: TGTGCCAGCAGTTTTGGGGGCGCAACTGAAGCTTTCTTT. Encoded protein: CASSFGGATEAFF.

The rearrangement uses TRBV7-9 and TRBJ2-1, with 14 bases lining up with TRBD2. The junction had 11 bases not matched to a gene; V was cut back by 4 bases and J by 6 bases. This CDR3 spans 18 amino acids. Germline CDR1 and CDR2: SEHNR and FQNEAQ (reference sequence). Written as DNA, the CDR3 is TGTGCCAGCAGCTCGAGACTGGGACTAGCGGGAGCAGGCAATGAGCAGTTCTTC. It codes for CASSSRLGLAGAGNEQFF.

This chain links TRBV3-1 (or the pseudogene TRBV3-2) with TRBJ2-3, with 9 bases aligning to TRBD2. Germline CDR1 LGHDT, CDR2 YNNKEL (reference sequence). This CDR3 is built from 17 residues. Trimming cost V 0 bases and J 0 bases; bases outside gene matches: 4. The CDR3 here is CASSQDPLAGSTDTQYF. CDR3 DNA: TGTGCCAGCAGCCAAGACCCCCTAGCGGGAAGCACAGATACGCAGTATTTT.

This sequence joins TRBV3-1 (or the pseudogene TRBV3-2) and TRBJ2-1; 11 bases match TRBD2. This CDR3 has 16 amino acids. The junction had 5 bases not matched to a gene; V was cut back by 2 bases and J by 5 bases. Germline V gene lookup returns CDR1 LGHDT and CDR2 YNNKEL (reference sequence). CDR3 protein: CASSQTRLAGNNEQFF. As DNA, the CDR3 is TGTGCCAGCAGCCAAACCCGACTAGCGGGAAACAATGAGCAGTTCTTC.

The CDR3 DNA follows: TGTGCCAGCAGCCCGGGACTAGCGGGGAATACGCAGTATTTT. This sequence encodes CASSPGLAGNTQYF. This chain uses TRBV3-1 (or the pseudogene TRBV3-2) with TRBJ2-3; 13 positions agree with TRBD2. Per the germline V gene, CDR1 is LGHDT and CDR2 is YNNKEL (reference sequence). This CDR3 is built from 14 residues. V lost 4 bases and J lost 7; bases outside the gene matches: 2.

This clone was counted once. The V gene is TRBV19, the J gene TRBJ2-7; 12 bases align to TRBD2. The CDR3 has 16 residues. Germline-derived CDR1 and CDR2 are LNHDA and SQIVND (reference sequence). Trimming removed 4 bases from V and 4 bases from J; junction bases left unmatched: 8. CDR3 sequence reads: CASSRPGGLAGYEQYF. CDR3 nucleotide sequence: TGTGCCAGTAGTAGACCGGGAGGACTAGCGGGATACGAGCAGTACTTC.